The table lists the clone carrying this TCR beta chain with many counts. Donors gave about 9.3 milliliters of peripheral blood apiece. Through a sample-barcoded 5' primer and a J-beta primer mix, a second PCR was run for 7 to 11 cycles. TCRdb re-derived calls from the 5' RACE reads in MiXCR, one entry per CDR3 protein. The repertoire consists of about 780,000 distinct CDR3 sequences, with more than 35% occurring once and the leading ten covering 15% to 20%. This CDR3 comprises 11 residues. Germline loops: CDR1 DFQATT, CDR2 SNEGSKA (reference sequence). V was trimmed by 3 bases and J by 3 bases, leaving 6 bases between them. The data belong to a study of blood T cells in healthy people across ages.

The rearrangement links TRBV20-1 to TRBJ2-7, with TRBD2 as a possible D gene (5 bases). The TCR comes from a man older than 75 in good health. The sample was blood. CDR3 amino acids: CSARRVYEQYF. In nucleotides, the CDR3 is TGCAGTGCTAGGCGGGTCTACGAGCAGTACTTC.